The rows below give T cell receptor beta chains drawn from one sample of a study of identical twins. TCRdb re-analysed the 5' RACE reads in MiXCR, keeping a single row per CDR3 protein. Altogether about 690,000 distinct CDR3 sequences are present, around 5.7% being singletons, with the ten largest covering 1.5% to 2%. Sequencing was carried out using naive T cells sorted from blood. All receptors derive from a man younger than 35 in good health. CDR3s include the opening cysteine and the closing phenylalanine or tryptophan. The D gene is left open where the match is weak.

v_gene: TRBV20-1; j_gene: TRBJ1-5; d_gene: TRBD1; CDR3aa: CSARDGGTGNQPQHF
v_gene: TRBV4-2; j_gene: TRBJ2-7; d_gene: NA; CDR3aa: CASSPSPPGAYEQYF
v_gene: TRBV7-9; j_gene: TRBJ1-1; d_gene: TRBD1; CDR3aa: CASSFQGGSNTEAFF
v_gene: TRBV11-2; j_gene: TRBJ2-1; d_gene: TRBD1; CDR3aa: CASSYTPIGQGAVNEQFF
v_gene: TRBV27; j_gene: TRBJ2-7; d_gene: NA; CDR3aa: CASSYYGDSSYEQYF
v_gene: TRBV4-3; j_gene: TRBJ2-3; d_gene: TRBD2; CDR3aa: CASSQDRLAGGYDTQYF
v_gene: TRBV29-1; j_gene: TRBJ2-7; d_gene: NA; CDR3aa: CSVRGQFTYEQYF
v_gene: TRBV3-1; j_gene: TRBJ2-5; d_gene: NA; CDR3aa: CASSQPPNQETQYF
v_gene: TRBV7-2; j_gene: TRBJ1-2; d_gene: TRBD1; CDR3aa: CASSSTRDRVYGYTF
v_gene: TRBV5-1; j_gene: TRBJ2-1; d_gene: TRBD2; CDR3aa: CASMTGYGTSAYNEQFF
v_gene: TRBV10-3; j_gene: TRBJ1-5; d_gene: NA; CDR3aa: CAISESRAGQPQHF
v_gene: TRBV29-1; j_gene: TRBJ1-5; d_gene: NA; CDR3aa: CSVGEIGDQPQHF
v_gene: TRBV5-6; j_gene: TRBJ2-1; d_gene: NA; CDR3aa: CASSSPSGNYNEQFF
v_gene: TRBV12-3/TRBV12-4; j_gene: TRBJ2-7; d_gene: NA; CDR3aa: CASSFRRGPSNNYEQYF
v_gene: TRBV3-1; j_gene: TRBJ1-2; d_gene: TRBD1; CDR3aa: CASSPDRGRIHGYTF
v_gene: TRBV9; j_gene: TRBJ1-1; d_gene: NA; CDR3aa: CASSVDSSAEAFF
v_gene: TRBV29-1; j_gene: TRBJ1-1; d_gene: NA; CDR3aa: CSVDSGPAGEAFF
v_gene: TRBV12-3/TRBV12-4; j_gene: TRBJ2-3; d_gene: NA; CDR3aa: CASSPQVVFTDTQYF
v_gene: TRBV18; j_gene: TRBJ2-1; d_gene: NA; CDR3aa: CASSPAEAGNEQFF
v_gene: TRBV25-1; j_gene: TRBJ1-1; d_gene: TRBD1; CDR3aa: CASSETGTGYTEAFF
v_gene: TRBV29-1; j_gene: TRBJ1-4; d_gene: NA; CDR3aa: CSVEGSRAENEKLFF
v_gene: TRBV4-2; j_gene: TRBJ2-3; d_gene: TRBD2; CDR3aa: CASSQGGTSGTSTDTQYF
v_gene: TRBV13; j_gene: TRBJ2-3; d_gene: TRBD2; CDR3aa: CASSPWTSGESTDTQYF
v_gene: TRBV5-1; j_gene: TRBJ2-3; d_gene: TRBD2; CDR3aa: CASSLLAGAPDTQYF
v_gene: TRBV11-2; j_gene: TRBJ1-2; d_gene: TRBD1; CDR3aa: CASTDRGGYTF
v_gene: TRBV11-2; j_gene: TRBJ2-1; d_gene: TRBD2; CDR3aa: CASSYLRLAYNEQFF
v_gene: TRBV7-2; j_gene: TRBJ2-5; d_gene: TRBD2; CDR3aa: CASRFTSGSGETQYF
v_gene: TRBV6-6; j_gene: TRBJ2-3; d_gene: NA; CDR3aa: CASSYALTDTQYF
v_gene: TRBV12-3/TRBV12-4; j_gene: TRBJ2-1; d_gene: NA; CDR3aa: CASSLAGSLNNEQFF
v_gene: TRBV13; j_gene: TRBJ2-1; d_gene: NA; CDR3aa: CASSPRSGANNEQFF
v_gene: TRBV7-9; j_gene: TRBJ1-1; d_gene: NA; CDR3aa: CASSSVGSEAFF
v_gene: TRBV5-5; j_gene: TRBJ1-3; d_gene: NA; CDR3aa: CASSLTGTTPVSGNTIYF
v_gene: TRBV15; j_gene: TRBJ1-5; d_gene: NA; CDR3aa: CATSRDGGPRQPQHF
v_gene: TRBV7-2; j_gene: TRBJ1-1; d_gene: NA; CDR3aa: CASSPFSHMNTEAFF
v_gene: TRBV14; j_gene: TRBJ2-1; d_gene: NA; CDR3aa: CASRFGGTNEQFF
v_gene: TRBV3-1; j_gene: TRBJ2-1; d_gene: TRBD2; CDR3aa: CASSQDVSLAGGYNEQFF
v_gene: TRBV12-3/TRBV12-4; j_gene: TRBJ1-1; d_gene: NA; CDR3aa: CASSLGGSDTEAFF
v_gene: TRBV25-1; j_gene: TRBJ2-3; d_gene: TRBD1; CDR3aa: CASSDPSTGALPDTQYF
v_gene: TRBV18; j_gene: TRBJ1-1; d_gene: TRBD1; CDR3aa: CASSWGQGTSKTEAFF
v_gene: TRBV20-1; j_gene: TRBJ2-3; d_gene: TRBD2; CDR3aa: CSARLSGRGSF
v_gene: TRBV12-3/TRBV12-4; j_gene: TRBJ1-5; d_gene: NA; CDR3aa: CASSLAAGSNQPQHF
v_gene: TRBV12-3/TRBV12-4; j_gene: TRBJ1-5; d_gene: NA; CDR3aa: CASSSGGAQHF